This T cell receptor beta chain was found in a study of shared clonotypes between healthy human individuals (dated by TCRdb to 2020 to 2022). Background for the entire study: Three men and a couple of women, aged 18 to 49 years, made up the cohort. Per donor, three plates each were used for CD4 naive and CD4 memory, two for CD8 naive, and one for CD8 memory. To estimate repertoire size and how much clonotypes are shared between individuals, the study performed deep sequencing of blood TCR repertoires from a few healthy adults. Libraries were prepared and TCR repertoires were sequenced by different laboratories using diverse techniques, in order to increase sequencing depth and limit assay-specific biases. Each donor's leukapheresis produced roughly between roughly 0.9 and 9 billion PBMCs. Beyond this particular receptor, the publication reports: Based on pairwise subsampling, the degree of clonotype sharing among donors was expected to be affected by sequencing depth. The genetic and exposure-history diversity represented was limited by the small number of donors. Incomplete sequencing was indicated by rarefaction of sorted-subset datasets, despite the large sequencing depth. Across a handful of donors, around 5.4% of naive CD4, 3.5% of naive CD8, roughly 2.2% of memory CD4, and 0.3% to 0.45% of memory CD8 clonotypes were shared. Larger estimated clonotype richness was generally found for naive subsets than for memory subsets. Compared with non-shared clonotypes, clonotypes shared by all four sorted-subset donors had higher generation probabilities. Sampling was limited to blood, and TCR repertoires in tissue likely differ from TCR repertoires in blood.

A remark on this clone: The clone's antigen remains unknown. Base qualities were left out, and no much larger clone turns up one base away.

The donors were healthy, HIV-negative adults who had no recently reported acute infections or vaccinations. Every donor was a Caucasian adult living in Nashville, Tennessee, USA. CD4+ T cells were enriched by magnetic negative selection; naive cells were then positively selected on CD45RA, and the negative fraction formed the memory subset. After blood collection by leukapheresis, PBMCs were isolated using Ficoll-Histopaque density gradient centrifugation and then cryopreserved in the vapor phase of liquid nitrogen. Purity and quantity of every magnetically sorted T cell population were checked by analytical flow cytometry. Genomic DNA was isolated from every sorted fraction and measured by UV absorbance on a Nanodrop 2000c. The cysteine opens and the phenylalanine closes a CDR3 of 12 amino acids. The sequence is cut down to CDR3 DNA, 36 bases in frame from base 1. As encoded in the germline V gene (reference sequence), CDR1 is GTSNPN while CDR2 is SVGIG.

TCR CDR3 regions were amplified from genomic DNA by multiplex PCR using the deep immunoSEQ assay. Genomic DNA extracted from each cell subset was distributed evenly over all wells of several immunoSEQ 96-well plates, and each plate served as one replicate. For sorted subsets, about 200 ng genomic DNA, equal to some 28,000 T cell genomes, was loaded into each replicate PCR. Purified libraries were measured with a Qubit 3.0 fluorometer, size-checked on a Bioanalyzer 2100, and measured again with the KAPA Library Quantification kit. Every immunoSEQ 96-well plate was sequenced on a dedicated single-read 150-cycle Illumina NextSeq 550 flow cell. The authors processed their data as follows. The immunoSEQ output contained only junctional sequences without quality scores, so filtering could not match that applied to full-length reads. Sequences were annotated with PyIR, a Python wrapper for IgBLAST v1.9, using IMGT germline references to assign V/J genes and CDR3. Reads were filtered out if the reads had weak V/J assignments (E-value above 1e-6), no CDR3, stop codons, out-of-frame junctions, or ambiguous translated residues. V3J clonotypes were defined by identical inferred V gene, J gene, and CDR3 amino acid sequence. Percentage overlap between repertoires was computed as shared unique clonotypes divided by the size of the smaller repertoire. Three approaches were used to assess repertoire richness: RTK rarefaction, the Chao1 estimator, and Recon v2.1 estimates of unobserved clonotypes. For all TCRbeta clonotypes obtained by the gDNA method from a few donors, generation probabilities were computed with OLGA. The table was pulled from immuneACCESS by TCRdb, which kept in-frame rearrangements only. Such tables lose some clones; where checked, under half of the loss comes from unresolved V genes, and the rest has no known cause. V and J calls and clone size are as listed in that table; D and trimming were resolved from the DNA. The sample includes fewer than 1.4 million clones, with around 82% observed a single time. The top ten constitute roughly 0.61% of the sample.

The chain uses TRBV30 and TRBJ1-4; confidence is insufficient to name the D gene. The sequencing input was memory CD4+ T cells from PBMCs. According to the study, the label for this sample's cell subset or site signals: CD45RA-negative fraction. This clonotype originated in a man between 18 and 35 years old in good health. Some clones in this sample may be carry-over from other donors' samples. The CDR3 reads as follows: CAVRLMDEKLFF. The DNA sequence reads TGTGCTGTGAGGCTTATGGATGAAAAACTGTTTTTT.